Shown below are 22 T cell receptor beta chains from a single sample sequenced in a study of neoadjuvant anti-PD-1 for oral cavity cancer. Generated by immunoSEQ multiplex PCR, the TCRdb table keeps only in-frame clones and is missing some. The sample holds fewer than 90,000 clones, around 83% seen once. This sample's time point: after neoadjuvant nivolumab, at surgical resection. The specimen comprised PBMCs, sampled after nivolumab (anti-PD-1) treatment. The origin of the receptors is a person between 35 and 79 years old with oral cavity squamous cell carcinoma.

Comments on this clone: At the DNA level, this CDR3 is encoded by other sequences in the same sample as well. The genes are TRBV30 and TRBJ1-2; the match to TRBD1 covers 7 bases. CDR1 and CDR2 from the germline V gene are GTSNPN and SVGIG (reference sequence). Trimming took 3 bases from V and 4 from J; bases not matched to a gene: 2. This CDR3 is 12 amino acids long. The CDR3 loop reads CAWSPGGYGYTF. CDR3 bases: TGTGCCTGGAGCCCAGGGGGCTATGGCTACACCTTC.

The V and J genes are TRBV5-1 and TRBJ1-1; 11 nucleotides agree with TRBD1. The CDR3 is made up of 14 amino acids. From germline, CDR1 is SGHRS and CDR2 YFSETQ. Trimming cost V 4 bases and J 4 bases; bases outside gene matches: 3. The CDR3 here is CASSLGQGGTEAFF. The CDR3 DNA follows: TGCGCCAGCAGCCTGGGACAGGGGGGCACTGAAGCTTTCTTT.

V is TRBV7-6 and J is TRBJ2-1; D remains unclear. This CDR3 is built from 12 residues. Germline V CDR1 and CDR2: SGHVS, FNYEAQ. V was shortened by 3 bases and J by 0 bases, with 0 bases between the two germline ends. The CDR3 reads CASSFSYNEQFF. The CDR3 DNA reads TGTGCCAGCAGCTTCTCCTACAATGAGCAGTTCTTC.

This clone was found a few times. The rearrangement uses TRBV10-3 and TRBJ2-5; 8 bases map to TRBD2. The V gene's germline CDR1 is ENHRY and CDR2 SYGVKD. CDR3 length: 14 amino acids. The V and J ends lost 2 bases and 5 bases, in that order; junction bases with no gene match: 4. In DNA form, the CDR3 reads TGTGCCATCAGTGAGGAGGGCGGGAGGGAGACCCAGTACTTC. Residues: CAISEEGGRETQYF.

The V gene is TRBV4-1, the J gene TRBJ1-5, with D tentatively TRBD1 (5 bases). Germline V lookup: CDR1 MGHRA, CDR2 YSYEKL. V lost 5 bases and J lost 3, with 11 bases in between. CDR3 size: 14 residues. CDR3 loop: CASSYSGANQPQHF. CDR3 bases: TGCGCCAGCAGCTACTCCGGGGCCAATCAGCCCCAGCATTTT.

The chain is built from TRBV11-2 and TRBJ2-7, with TRBD2 matching over 12 bases. This CDR3 has 14 amino acids. J was trimmed by 4 bases and V by 8 bases; bases with no gene match: 6. CDR1 is SGHAT and CDR2 is FQNNGV in the germline V gene. The CDR3 nucleotides read TGTGCCAGCTCTCCGGGACTAGCGGGTTACGAGCAGTACTTC. Translated, it gives CASSPGLAGYEQYF.

The chain joins TRBV5-1 to TRBJ2-5; the D is unclear. This CDR3 contains 12 residues. Germline V lookup: CDR1 SGHRS, CDR2 YFSETQ. V lost 4 bases and J 5 bases, leaving 9 bases between the germline ends. CDR3 in amino acids: CASSLNWETQYF. CDR3 bases: TGCGCCAGCAGCCTAAACTGGGAGACCCAGTACTTC.

This sequence joins TRBV5-1 and TRBJ1-1; 7 bases fit TRBD1. After removal of 0 bases from V and 6 bases from J, the junction contained 11 bases not matched to a gene. This CDR3 is built from 16 residues. Germline CDR1 reads SGHRS; CDR2 reads YFSETQ. The CDR3 sequence is CASSLAIRAGGSEAFF. The CDR3 coding sequence is TGCGCCAGCAGCTTGGCCATTAGGGCAGGGGGGTCTGAAGCTTTCTTT.

V usage is TRBV19 and J usage is TRBJ2-2, with 7 positions matching TRBD2. CDR1 and CDR2 from the germline V gene are LNHDA and SQIVND (reference sequence). V gave up 8 bases and J gave up 2 bases; unmatched junction bases: 5. The CDR3 totals 14 residues. The DNA for the CDR3 is TGTGCCAGTGGCTCGGGAGGCAACACCGGGGAGCTGTTTTTT. Translating it yields CASGSGGNTGELFF.

The V gene is TRBV19, the J gene TRBJ1-2; TRBD1 agrees at 9 bases. Germline trimming cut 8 bases from V and 6 bases from J; bases unmatched to any gene: 16. The CDR3 is 16 residues long. Germline V CDR1 and CDR2: LNHDA, SQIVND (reference sequence). CDR3 region: CASRGVPGQGVHGYTF. As DNA, the CDR3 is TGTGCCAGTCGCGGGGTCCCGGGACAGGGTGTCCATGGCTACACCTTC.

This chain joins TRBV7-9 and TRBJ2-1, with D possibly being TRBD1 (5 bases). Trimming left V 3 bases short and J 9 bases short, with 9 bases between. CDR1 SEHNR and CDR2 FQNEAQ come from the germline V gene (reference sequence). This CDR3 has 12 amino acids. The CDR3: CASSLGRGEQFF. The CDR3 coding sequence is TGTGCCAGCAGCTTGGGGCGTGGTGAGCAGTTCTTC.

The chain uses TRBV7-2 and TRBJ2-1; no reliable D call. V lost 1 base, J lost 6 bases, and 7 bases lay in between. The CDR3 consists of 13 residues. Looked up from germline, CDR1 is SGHTA and CDR2 is FQGNSA. CDR3 in amino acids: CASSLGGPNEQFF. CDR3 DNA sequence: TGTGCCAGCAGCTTAGGAGGACCCAATGAGCAGTTCTTC.

The V and J genes are TRBV5-5 and TRBJ1-1; the match to TRBD1 covers 7 bases. Unmatched junction bases numbered 7, after V lost 0 bases and J lost 5 bases. This CDR3 is built from 15 residues. CDR1 and CDR2 (germline): SGHKS, YYEKEE (reference sequence). CDR3 sequence: CASSLDRGGWTEAFF. The CDR3 DNA sequence: TGTGCCAGCAGCTTGGACAGGGGAGGATGGACTGAAGCTTTCTTT.

The chain employs TRBV14 and TRBJ2-2; tentatively, D is TRBD1 (5 bases). CDR3 length: 13 amino acids. CDR1 is SGHDN, CDR2 FVKESK, per germline. Trimming removed 1 base from V and 6 bases from J, with 6 bases in between. CDR3 sequence reads: CASSQAQAGELFF. The CDR3, as DNA: TGTGCCAGCAGCCAAGCACAGGCCGGGGAGCTGTTTTTT.

The J gene is TRBJ2-3, the V gene TRBV5-1, with TRBD2 matching over 11 bases. Trimming cost V 3 bases and J 5 bases; bases outside gene matches: 2. The CDR3 has 14 amino acids. Per the germline V gene, CDR1 is SGHRS and CDR2 is YFSETQ. This chain's CDR3 is CASSSGTSGDTQYF. DNA of the CDR3: TGCGCCAGCAGCTCCGGGACTAGCGGAGATACGCAGTATTTT.

CDR3 protein: CASSYGQISGANVLTF. In nucleotides, the CDR3 is TGTGCCAGCAGTTACGGTCAGATCTCTGGGGCCAACGTCCTGACTTTC. V gene TRBV6-5 combines with J gene TRBJ2-6; D gene unclear. From germline, CDR1 is MNHEY and CDR2 SVGAGI. The CDR3 is 16 amino acids. Trimming cost V 2 bases and J 0 bases, with 8 bases left between them.

This chain connects TRBV2 to TRBJ1-3, with D uncertain. This CDR3 comprises 13 residues. V was pared by 4 bases and J by 0 bases, with 4 bases between. CDR1 is SNHLY and CDR2 is FYNNEI in the germline V gene. This CDR3 reads CASSVISGNTIYF. CDR3 in DNA: TGTGCCAGCAGTGTGATCTCTGGAAACACCATATATTTT.

This rearrangement joins TRBV30 to TRBJ2-7; TRBD2 might be the D (6 bases). The CDR3 is 12 residues long. Per germline, CDR1 GTSNPN and CDR2 SVGIG (reference sequence). Trimming took 0 bases from V and 8 from J, leaving 11 bases between them. CDR3 bases: TGTGCCTGGAGTGTTGTGGGGGGAAAGCAGTACTTC. It is translated as CAWSVVGGKQYF. Full variable domain (remainder filled in from reference TRBV30 and TRBJ2-7): SQTIHQWPATLVQPVGSPLSLECTVEGTSNPNLYWYRQAAGRGLQLLFYSVGIGQISSEVPQNLSASRPQDRQFILSSKKLLLSDSGFYLCAWSVVGGKQYFGPGTRLTVT.

This chain connects TRBV5-1 to TRBJ2-5; 8 bases are a match to TRBD2. Germline CDR1 SGHRS, CDR2 YFSETQ. The CDR3 runs to 15 residues. Trimming took 0 bases from V and 9 from J; bases not matched to a gene: 10. The CDR3 reads CASSLVAGGEGAQYF. The CDR3 DNA sequence: TGCGCCAGCAGCTTGGTCGCGGGAGGTGAAGGGGCCCAGTACTTC. The entire variable domain, with the rest obtained from reference TRBV5-1 and TRBJ2-5, is as follows: KAGVTQTPRYLIKTRGQQVTLSCSPISGHRSVSWYQQTPGQGLQFLFEYFSETQRNKGNFPGRFSGRQFSNSRSEMNVSTLELGDSALYLCASSLVAGGEGAQYFGPGTRLLVL.

The gene calls are TRBV6-1 and TRBJ1-1; D is uncertain. The CDR3 runs 14 residues. CDR1 and CDR2 from the germline V gene are MNHNS and SASEGT. V dropped 4 bases and J dropped 4 bases, with 13 bases sitting between them. The CDR3 DNA reads as TGTGCCAGCAGTGGTTTGGGGATGGGCACTGAAGCTTTCTTT. Protein: CASSGLGMGTEAFF.

The CDR3 DNA sequence: TGTGCCAGCAGCTTCGCAGGAGGTTTCTACGAGCAGTACTTC. Translated: CASSFAGGFYEQYF. The chain employs TRBV5-5 and TRBJ2-7, with D perhaps TRBD2 (5 bases). CDR1 and CDR2 (germline): SGHKS, YYEKEE (reference sequence). Trimming removed 2 bases from V and 3 bases from J, with 12 bases in between. CDR3 length equals 14 residues.

This clone appeared a single time. The rearrangement uses TRBV6-6 and TRBJ1-4, with D unclear. Trimming removed 8 bases at V and 6 bases at J, with 7 bases between. The CDR3 extends over 11 amino acids. Germline V lookup: CDR1 MNHNY, CDR2 SVGAGI (reference sequence). The CDR3 sequence: CASERYEKLFF. Written as DNA, the CDR3 is TGTGCCAGCGAGCGGTATGAAAAACTGTTTTTT.